This TCR beta chain was identified in a study of blood T cell repertoires in COVID-19. Participants' reported clinical history set cohort assignment. V dropped 4 bases and J dropped 0 bases, with 9 bases sitting between them. The germline CDR1 and CDR2 sequences are MNHEY and SMNVEV (reference sequence). The length of the CDR3 is 14 residues. Repertoires were generated with immunoSEQ multiplex PCR, while TCRdb's copy carries only in-frame clones and drops some. This table has roughly 150,000 clones, roughly 87% appearing once. The chain links TRBV27 to TRBJ1-2; no definite D call. The sample comprised PBMCs or T cells enriched from blood (not recorded which). The clonotype was recovered from a woman between 35 and 50 years old who had been exposed to COVID-19. The CDR3 DNA sequence: TGTGCCAGCAGTTCTATGCTAGCTAACTATGGCTACACCTTC. This encodes CASSSMLANYGYTF.